The 25 T cell receptor beta chains below all came from one sample that was sequenced in a study of blood T cell repertoires in COVID-19. Sequencing used immunoSEQ multiplex PCR; TCRdb keeps in-frame clones, though not all of them. Altogether fewer than 600,000 clones are present, over 75% being singletons, with the ten largest covering approximately 2%. Sequenced: PBMCs or T cells enriched from blood (not recorded which). The receptors originated from a woman in her 40s who had recovered from COVID-19.

The chain couples TRBV7-9 to TRBJ2-7; D might be TRBD1 (6 bases). This CDR3 region has 11 residues. Germline values: CDR1 SEHNR, CDR2 FQNEAQ (reference sequence). The V and J ends lost 11 bases and 1 base respectively, with 9 bases between them. CDR3 sequence reads: CAVGQSYEQYF. As DNA, the CDR3 is TGTGCCGTAGGACAGTCCTACGAGCAGTACTTC.

The V gene is TRBV4-1, the J gene TRBJ2-7; TRBD1 is a possible D gene (6 bases). Germline loops: CDR1 MGHRA, CDR2 YSYEKL. There are 17 residues in the CDR3. The V gene lost 0 bases and the J gene lost 3 bases, with 18 bases spanning the gap. The CDR3 DNA reads as TGCGCCAGCAGCCAAGATTCGCGCAGGGGAACCATCTACGAGCAGTACTTC. This codes for CASSQDSRRGTIYEQYF.

The rearrangement uses TRBV9 and TRBJ2-1, with 7 bases that match TRBD2. V gave up 3 bases and J gave up 4 bases; unmatched junction bases: 10. This CDR3 region has 16 residues. Germline V gene data show CDR1 as SGDLS and CDR2 as YYNGEE. This CDR3 is CASSEEGLAVYNEQFF. In DNA form, the CDR3 reads TGTGCCAGCAGCGAGGAGGGTCTAGCGGTTTACAATGAGCAGTTCTTC.

The rearrangement joins TRBV7-9 to TRBJ2-6, with no clear D. The germline CDR1 and CDR2 sequences are SEHNR and FQNEAQ (reference sequence). V was cut by 1 base and J by 4 bases, with 8 bases left in between. CDR3 length: 15 residues. The CDR3 DNA follows: TGTGCCAGCAGCTTAGAGCCCCTGGGGGCCAACGTCCTGACTTTC. Protein: CASSLEPLGANVLTF.

This chain joins TRBV27 and TRBJ2-2, with D possibly TRBD1 on 6 matching bases. This CDR3 has 15 residues. CDR1 and CDR2 (germline): MNHEY, SMNVEV (reference sequence). V gave up 1 base and J gave up 4 bases, with 10 bases separating them. The CDR3 nucleotides read TGTGCCAGCAGTTTATTGGGGGCGGTCACCGGGGAGCTGTTTTTT. Its protein product is CASSLLGAVTGELFF.

The rearrangement links TRBV11-2 to TRBJ1-1; a possible D gene is TRBD1 (6 bases). Trimming removed 4 bases from V and 9 bases from J, with 15 bases in between. The CDR3 contains 13 residues. Germline V gives CDR1 SGHAT, CDR2 FQNNGV. In DNA form, the CDR3 reads TGTGCCAGCAGCTCCCAGACAGGCGGACAAGCTTTCTTT. It encodes CASSSQTGGQAFF.

The gene calls are TRBV30 and TRBJ2-5; D is perhaps TRBD1 (6 bases). Trimming pared 5 bases from V and 0 bases from J, leaving 7 bases between. This CDR3 has 12 residues. The germline V gene has CDR1 GTSNPN and CDR2 SVGIG (reference sequence). DNA of the CDR3: TGTGCCTGGCACAGGGACCAAGAGACCCAGTACTTC. This encodes CAWHRDQETQYF.

The chain carries TRBV5-5 and TRBJ2-3, with 11 bases that match TRBD2. V lost 3 bases, J lost 1 base, and 7 bases stayed unmatched. The CDR3 has 17 residues. The germline V gene encodes CDR1 SGHKS and CDR2 YYEKEE (reference sequence). CDR3 sequence: CASSSMSTSGGTDTQYF. CDR3 coding DNA: TGTGCCAGCAGCTCAATGTCGACTAGCGGGGGCACAGATACGCAGTATTTT.

This chain uses TRBV7-2 with TRBJ2-7, with 7 bases that match TRBD1. The ends lost 5 bases at V and 9 bases at J; junction bases unmatched: 16. This CDR3 spans 15 amino acids. The germline V gene has CDR1 SGHTA and CDR2 FQGNSA. The CDR3 DNA is TGTGCCAGCAGCAACCCCAGGGGGAACCCCTCGGCGCAGTACTTC. It encodes CASSNPRGNPSAQYF.

The rearrangement uses TRBV5-4 and TRBJ1-1; D unclear. This CDR3 is 14 amino acids long. V lost 4 bases and J 0 bases, leaving 10 bases between the germline ends. The germline CDR1 and CDR2 sequences are SGHNT and YYREEE (reference sequence). This CDR3 is CASSASALNTEAFF. Written as DNA, the CDR3 is TGTGCCAGCAGCGCCAGTGCATTGAACACTGAAGCTTTCTTT.

V is TRBV4-3 and J is TRBJ1-2; possible D gene TRBD1, 5 bases. V dropped 4 bases and J dropped 0 bases, with 12 bases sitting between them. The germline V gene encodes CDR1 LGHNA and CDR2 YSLEER. CDR3 length: 15 amino acids. DNA for the CDR3: TGCGCCAGCAGCCGAAGCAGGGAACCTAACTATGGCTACACCTTC. This gives the protein CASSRSREPNYGYTF.

A few counts support this clone. V is TRBV5-1 and J is TRBJ2-7, with TRBD1 identical over 7 bases. The CDR3 is 15 residues long. Per germline, CDR1 SGHRS and CDR2 YFSETQ. The J segment lost 0 bases and the V segment lost 0 bases, leaving 3 bases of the junction unmatched. The CDR3 protein is CASSLEGQSSYEQYF. The CDR3 nucleotides are TGCGCCAGCAGCTTGGAGGGACAGAGCTCCTACGAGCAGTACTTC.

The chain's CDR3 is CASSPLGQGVNQPQHF. CDR3 coding DNA: TGTGCCAGCAGCCCATTGGGACAGGGGGTGAATCAGCCCCAGCATTTT. The chain couples TRBV3-1 (or the pseudogene TRBV3-2) to TRBJ1-5, with 11 nucleotides matching TRBD1. Looked up from germline, CDR1 is LGHDT and CDR2 is YNNKEL (reference sequence). CDR3 length: 16 amino acids. The V gene end was trimmed by 4 bases and the J gene end by 4 bases; junction bases not matched to a gene: 6.

The chain is built from TRBV15 and TRBJ1-2; 7 bases map to TRBD1. V was pared by 7 bases and J by 3 bases, with 11 bases of the junction left unmatched. Germline V gene data show CDR1 as LNHNV and CDR2 as YYDKDF (reference sequence). CDR3 size: 15 residues. CDR3 protein: CATTSYRGGDYGYTF. CDR3 sequence (DNA): TGTGCCACCACTAGTTACAGGGGAGGAGACTATGGCTACACCTTC.

The V gene is TRBV2, the J gene TRBJ1-2; 7 bases align to TRBD1. Germline CDR1 and CDR2: SNHLY and FYNNEI. The V segment lost 10 bases and the J segment 5 bases; nucleotides outside the gene matches: 7. CDR3 length: 12 residues. The CDR3 sequence is CATRTGEYGYTF. The CDR3, as DNA: TGTGCCACCCGGACAGGCGAATATGGCTACACCTTC.

The chain employs TRBV7-9 and TRBJ1-6; weak D call: TRBD1 (6 bases). The CDR3 is 15 residues long. V lost 3 bases and J 10 bases, leaving 16 bases between the germline ends. Germline CDR1 and CDR2: SEHNR and FQNEAQ (reference sequence). The CDR3 coding sequence is TGTGCCAGCAGCTTTACAGGGAGAGGTGGATCACCCCTCCACTTT. Its protein is CASSFTGRGGSPLHF.

The genes are TRBV10-2 and TRBJ1-1; 7 positions agree with TRBD1. J gave up 5 bases and V 6 bases, and 3 bases lay outside the gene matches. This CDR3 is built from 12 residues. Germline V CDR1 and CDR2: WSHSY, SAAADI. The CDR3 spells CASSADRTEAFF. The DNA of the CDR3 is TGCGCCAGCAGCGCGGACAGGACTGAAGCTTTCTTT.

The rearrangement links TRBV30 to TRBJ1-6; 8 nucleotides line up with TRBD1. This CDR3 region has 16 residues. The junction had 11 bases not matched to a gene; V was cut back by 1 base and J by 9 bases. CDR1 and CDR2 (germline): GTSNPN, SVGIG (reference sequence). The CDR3 nucleotides are TGTGCCTGGAGTGGGGCAGGGGGCAAGATAGTTTCACCCCTCCACTTT. Amino acid sequence: CAWSGAGGKIVSPLHF.

The genes are TRBV7-6 and TRBJ2-5; TRBD2 matches 16 bases. This CDR3 contains 19 residues. The trim removed 0 bases at V and 4 bases at J, leaving 8 bases unmatched. Germline CDR1 is SGHVS and CDR2 is FNYEAQ. CDR3 amino acids: CASSLAGTSGRALGETQYF. The CDR3 DNA reads TGTGCCAGCAGCTTAGCAGGGACTAGCGGGAGGGCCCTCGGAGAGACCCAGTACTTC.

Written as DNA, the CDR3 is TGTGCCAGCTCAGAAGCCGTCTCCGGGGAGCTGTTTTTT. Translated: CASSEAVSGELFF. The V gene is TRBV18, the J gene TRBJ2-2; D gene unclear. There are 13 residues in the CDR3. From germline, CDR1 is KGHSH and CDR2 LQKENI. V dropped 5 bases and J dropped 6 bases, with 10 bases sitting between them.

The chain employs TRBV27 and TRBJ1-5, with 8 bases identical to TRBD1. Germline V gene sequence: CDR1 MNHEY, CDR2 SMNVEV (reference sequence). The CDR3 has 16 residues. V gave up 4 bases and J gave up 0 bases; unmatched junction bases: 5. This CDR3 reads CASSSTTGDSNQPQHF. The CDR3 nucleotides read TGTGCCAGCAGTTCAACGACAGGGGATAGCAATCAGCCCCAGCATTTT.

The CDR3 loop reads CASSPGNSGANVLTF. Here the CDR3 DNA reads TGTGCCAGCAGCCCAGGGAATTCTGGGGCCAACGTCCTGACTTTC. The J gene is TRBJ2-6, the V gene TRBV3-1 (or the pseudogene TRBV3-2); weak D call: TRBD1 (5 bases). The CDR3 is 15 amino acids. Trimming left V 4 bases short and J 1 base short, with 8 bases between. Germline V gene sequence: CDR1 LGHDT, CDR2 YNNKEL (reference sequence).

This chain uses TRBV2 with TRBJ1-2; 9 nucleotides align to TRBD1. Trimming cost V 6 bases and J 4 bases; bases outside gene matches: 12. The CDR3 covers 16 residues. The V gene's germline CDR1 is SNHLY and CDR2 FYNNEI. The CDR3 DNA is TGTGCCAGCAGCCCTAAAGGACAGGGGCAGATCTATGGCTACACCTTC. Amino acid sequence: CASSPKGQGQIYGYTF. Full variable domain (missing parts from reference TRBV2 and TRBJ1-2): EPEVTQTPSHQVTQMGQEVILRCVPISNHLYFYWYRQILGQKVEFLVSFYNNEISEKSEIFDDQFSVERPDGSNFTLKIRSTKLEDSAMYFCASSPKGQGQIYGYTFGSGTRLTVV.

This chain joins TRBV2 and TRBJ2-5; weak D call: TRBD1 (6 bases). V lost 1 base to trimming and J lost 4 bases, with 10 bases between them. This CDR3 spans 14 amino acids. Per germline, CDR1 SNHLY and CDR2 FYNNEI. As DNA, the CDR3 is TGTGCCAGCAGTGAAGTACAGGGTCCAGAGACCCAGTACTTC. Translation gives CASSEVQGPETQYF.

The chain has TRBV7-9 and TRBJ1-6, with 7 nucleotides matching TRBD1. Germline CDR1 and CDR2: SEHNR and FQNEAQ (reference sequence). Trimming removed 9 bases from V and 6 bases from J; junction bases left unmatched: 8. CDR3 size: 14 residues. CDR3 bases: TGTGCCAGTACAGGGGAGGATGGTAATTCACCCCTCCACTTT. It yields the protein CASTGEDGNSPLHF.